The 9 T cell receptor beta chains given below trace back to one sample, sequenced in a study of T-cell reconstitution after alpha-beta-depleted transplantation in children. Unique molecular identifiers were incorporated during preparation of the TCRbeta library. TCRdb re-derived calls from the PCR reads in MiXCR, one entry per CDR3 protein. The table includes some 310,000 distinct CDR3 sequences, roughly 25% detected once. This specimen was PBMCs, mostly from graft donor cells, taken 180 days after TCRalphabeta/CD19-depleted stem cell transplant. Receptors were obtained from a male patient between 5 and 17 years old who had a stem cell transplant for acute lymphoblastic leukemia, so the T cells may come from the graft donor.

This rearrangement joins TRBV9 to TRBJ2-1; a weak D match, TRBD2 (7 bases). The CDR3 has 15 residues. The germline V gene has CDR1 SGDLS and CDR2 YYNGEE. With 3 bases removed from V and 0 bases from J, the gap between germline ends came to 10 bases. Here the CDR3 reads CASSGGGGSYNEQFF. CDR3 in DNA: TGTGCCAGCAGCGGAGGGGGGGGCTCCTACAATGAGCAGTTCTTC.

Only a few counts were recorded for this clonotype. The CDR3, as DNA: TGCAGTGCCCCGGACAGGGAGGCTGGAAACACCATATATTTT. It translates to CSAPDREAGNTIYF. This sequence joins TRBV20-1 and TRBJ1-3; TRBD1 matches at 8 bases. V was pared by 6 bases and J by 2 bases, with 6 bases of the junction left unmatched. CDR1 is DFQATT, CDR2 SNEGSKA, per germline (reference sequence). This CDR3 region has 14 residues.

V and J are TRBV6-2 or TRBV6-3 and TRBJ2-1; 10 bases map to TRBD2. This CDR3 has 21 residues. V lost 2 bases and J lost 0; bases outside the gene matches: 16. Germline CDR1 is MNHEY and CDR2 is SVGEGT. The CDR3 region is CASSYQLLSTSGRPSYNEQFF. Here the CDR3 DNA reads TGTGCCAGCAGTTACCAGTTGTTGTCGACTAGCGGGCGCCCCTCCTACAATGAGCAGTTCTTC.

The sample holds a few counts of this clonotype. The chain has TRBV7-3 and TRBJ1-2, with a possible D match to TRBD1 (5 bases). Trimming took 0 bases from V and 4 from J, leaving 12 bases between them. Germline-derived CDR1 and CDR2 are SGHTA and FQGTGA. The CDR3 spans 15 residues. The CDR3 DNA reads as TGTGCCAGCAGCTTAACGGCAGGGTCTCTCTATGGCTACACCTTC. It yields the protein CASSLTAGSLYGYTF.

This clonotype was counted a few times. V usage is TRBV20-1 and J usage is TRBJ2-7, with 7 positions matching TRBD2. In germline, CDR1 is DFQATT, CDR2 SNEGSKA (reference sequence). The CDR3 has 15 amino acids. V was clipped by 1 base and J by 1 base; unmatched bases: 7. CDR3 sequence (DNA): TGCAGTGCTAGAGCCCCGGGAGGCAGGTCCTACGAGCAGTACTTC. Its protein is CSARAPGGRSYEQYF.

This rearrangement joins TRBV6-5 to TRBJ2-7; 7 bases agree with TRBD2. The V and J ends lost 4 bases and 3 bases, in that order; junction bases with no gene match: 6. The CDR3 contains 14 residues. Per germline, CDR1 MNHEY and CDR2 SVGAGI. In DNA form, the CDR3 reads TGTGCCAGCAGTTCAAGCGGGGCACGCTACGAGCAGTACTTC. It is translated as CASSSSGARYEQYF.

This clonotype was counted between two and nine times. V and J are TRBV5-6 and TRBJ2-7, with 9 bases lining up with TRBD1. The CDR3 has 14 residues. Germline CDR1 reads SGHDT; CDR2 reads YYEEEE. Germline trimming cut 4 bases from V and 4 bases from J; bases unmatched to any gene: 6. In nucleotides, the CDR3 is TGTGCCAGCAGCCCCACAGGGGGCGGATACGAGCAGTACTTC. Residues: CASSPTGGGYEQYF.

J is TRBJ2-6 and V is TRBV25-1; a weak D match, TRBD1 (5 bases). With 5 bases removed from V and 1 base from J, the gap between germline ends came to 9 bases. This CDR3 is 15 amino acids long. Germline CDR1 and CDR2: MGHDK and SYGVNS. The CDR3 DNA reads as TGTGCCAGCAGTAGGCCAGGGTCTGGGGCCAACGTCCTGACTTTC. Amino acids: CASSRPGSGANVLTF.

This clonotype was counted between two and nine times. The chain uses TRBV11-2 and TRBJ1-5; unclear D gene. This CDR3 has 14 residues. Trimming stripped 2 bases from V and 4 bases from J, with 9 bases between. Germline V gene lookup returns CDR1 SGHAT and CDR2 FQNNGV. The CDR3 region has the DNA TGTGCCAGCAGCTTAAGTTTAGGAAATCAGCCCCAGCATTTT. Translated, it gives CASSLSLGNQPQHF.